This T cell receptor (beta chain) was recorded in a study of blood T cell repertoires in COVID-19. The overall study: PBMCs, B-cell-depleted T cells, or T cells provided the cDNA or gDNA that made up the material.

The method was immunoSEQ multiplex PCR; TCRdb's version includes in-frame clones alone and lacks a portion of them. The top ten hold about 10% of the sample, which has more than 300,000 clones, around 87% seen once. The V segment lost 6 bases and the J segment 2 bases; nucleotides outside the gene matches: 6. The germline gives CDR1 SEHNR, CDR2 FQNEAQ (reference sequence). This CDR3 is built from 15 residues. This TCR was sampled from a woman in her 30s with COVID-19, enrolled during active disease. Sequencing was performed on peripheral blood. The chain links TRBV7-9 to TRBJ2-2; 7 nucleotides align to TRBD1. In DNA, the CDR3 is TGTGCCAGCAGACCCGGGACAGTCAACACCGGGGAGCTGTTTTTT. As protein: CASRPGTVNTGELFF.